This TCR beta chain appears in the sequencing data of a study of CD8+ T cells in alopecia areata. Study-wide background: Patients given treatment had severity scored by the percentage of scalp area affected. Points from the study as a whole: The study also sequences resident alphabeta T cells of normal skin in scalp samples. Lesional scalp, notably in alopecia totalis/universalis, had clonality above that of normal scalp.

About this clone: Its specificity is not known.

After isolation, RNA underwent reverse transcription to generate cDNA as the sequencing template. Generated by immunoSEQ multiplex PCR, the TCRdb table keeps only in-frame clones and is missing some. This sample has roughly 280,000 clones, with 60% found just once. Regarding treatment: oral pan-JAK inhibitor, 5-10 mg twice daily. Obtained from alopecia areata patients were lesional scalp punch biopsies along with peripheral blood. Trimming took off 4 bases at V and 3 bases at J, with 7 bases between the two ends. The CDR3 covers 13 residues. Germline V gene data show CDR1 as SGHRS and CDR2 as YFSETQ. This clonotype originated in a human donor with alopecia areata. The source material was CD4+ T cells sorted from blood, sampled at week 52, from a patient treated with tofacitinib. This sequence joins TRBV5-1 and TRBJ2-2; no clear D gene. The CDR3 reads CASSEPHTGELFF. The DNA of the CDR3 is TGCGCCAGCAGCGAGCCCCACACCGGGGAGCTGTTTTTT. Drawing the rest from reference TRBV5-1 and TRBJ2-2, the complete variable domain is KAGVTQTPRYLIKTRGQQVTLSCSPISGHRSVSWYQQTPGQGLQFLFEYFSETQRNKGNFPGRFSGRQFSNSRSEMNVSTLELGDSALYLCASSEPHTGELFFGEGSRLTVL.